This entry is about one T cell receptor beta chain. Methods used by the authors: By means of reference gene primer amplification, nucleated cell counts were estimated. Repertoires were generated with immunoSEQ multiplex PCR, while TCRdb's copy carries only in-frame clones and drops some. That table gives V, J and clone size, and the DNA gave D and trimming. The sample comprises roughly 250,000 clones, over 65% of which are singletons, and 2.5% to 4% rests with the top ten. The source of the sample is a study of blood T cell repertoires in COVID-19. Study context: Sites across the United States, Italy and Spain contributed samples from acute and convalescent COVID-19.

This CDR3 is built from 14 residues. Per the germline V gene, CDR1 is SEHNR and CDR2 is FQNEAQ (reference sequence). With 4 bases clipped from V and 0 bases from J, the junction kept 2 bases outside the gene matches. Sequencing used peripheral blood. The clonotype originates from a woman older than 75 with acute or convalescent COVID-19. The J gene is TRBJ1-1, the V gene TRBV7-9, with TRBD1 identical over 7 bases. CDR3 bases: TGTGCCAGCAGCTCCCAGGGGGTGAACACTGAAGCTTTCTTT. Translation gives CASSSQGVNTEAFF.